This T cell receptor beta chain was documented in a study of molecular identifiers for immune sequencing clone quantification. General study points: Over 99% of CMV-specific effector molecules, but under 1% of naive ones, were in clones above 20 copies.

In this sample, this clonotype turned up a few times. Antigen: not known. The authors built bulk TCR libraries by previously described methods with listed TCR primers. MiXCR, applied by TCRdb to the PCR reads, yields one record per CDR3 protein. The table lists over 600,000 distinct CDR3 sequences, just under 20% of them singletons, with around 0.9% in the top ten. Germline values: CDR1 SGDLS, CDR2 YYNGEE. Trimming cost V 0 bases and J 13 bases, with 20 bases left between them. There are 15 residues in the CDR3. Sorting was used to obtain naive CD8 T cells (CD8+CD4-CCR7+CD45RA+). The chain recombines TRBV9 with TRBJ2-1, with D tentatively TRBD1 or TRBD2 (6 bases each). This TCR was sampled from a human donor in good health. Some libraries in this study had Jurkat cell RNA spiked in. The sequenced sample was naive CD8+ T cells from blood, with Jurkat cell RNA spiked in. Indicated subset: FACS-sorted CD8+CD4-CCR7+CD45RA+ naive T cells. CDR3 nucleotide sequence: TGTGCCAGCAGCGTAGAGGGGGGAGAAGGGTCTCCCCAGTTCTTC. It yields the protein CASSVEGGEGSPQFF.